Listed here are 21 T cell receptor beta chains from one sample, sequenced in a study of regulatory T cells in long-lasting Graves disease (dated by TCRdb to about 2021). Library method: multiplex PCR. Sequencing took place on an Illumina HiSeq 4000. iRepertoire HTBI primers and Arm-PCR amplification of CDR3 regions were used to construct TCR beta libraries. TCRdb reprocessed the public reads (quality trimming at Q25 with fastp, clone calling with MiXCR) and kept in-frame beta chains. Each record represents a unique CDR3 protein, reported with the most common genes and DNA among its rows. The sample table contains 500,000 to 800,000 distinct CDR3 sequences; only one count was recorded for 30% of them. Around 40% of the sample is taken by the ten largest. What the time point label conveys for this sample: persistent/refractory GD, antithyroid drugs over 5 years with positive TRAb. RNA was extracted from PBMCs in TRIzol for both TCR sequencing and RNA sequencing.

The input for sequencing was peripheral blood mononuclear cells (PBMCs), taken when the disease was refractory, from a patient treated with antithyroid drugs. The source is a female donor with Graves disease.

The V gene is TRBV6-1, the J gene TRBJ2-5; a possible D gene is TRBD2 (5 bases). The V end lost 6 bases, the J end lost 5 bases, and 16 bases lay between the germline ends. The germline V gene encodes CDR1 MNHNS and CDR2 SASEGT. The CDR3 loop spans 14 amino acids. The chain's CDR3 is CASSDWGREETQYF. In nucleotides, the CDR3 is TGTGCCAGCAGCGACTGGGGTAGGGAGGAGACCCAGTACTTC.

This clonotype was seen a handful of times. The gene calls are TRBV12-3 or TRBV12-4 and TRBJ1-4; no definite D call. V was cut by 6 bases and J by 7 bases, with 12 bases left in between. CDR3 length equals 13 residues. This CDR3 reads CASSLRLFEKLFF. For the CDR3, the DNA is TGTGCCAGCAGCTTGCGGCTATTTGAAAAACTGTTTTTT.

This clonotype was counted many times. The chain employs TRBV12-3 or TRBV12-4 and TRBJ1-1; TRBD1 might be the D (5 bases). Between the trimmed V and J ends, which lost 6 bases and 2 bases, there was a span of 10 bases. This CDR3 comprises 13 residues. The CDR3 nucleotides are TGTGCCAGCAGCTTGACAGATAACACTGAAGCTTTCTTT. It specifies CASSLTDNTEAFF.

This clonotype was observed many times. The genes are TRBV12-3 or TRBV12-4 and TRBJ2-7; TRBD1 might be the D (6 bases). The CDR3 runs to 14 residues. Trimming stripped 2 bases from V and 6 bases from J, with 14 bases between. The CDR3 loop reads CASSLPGHGREQYF. The CDR3 nucleotides read TGTGCCAGCAGTTTACCGGGACATGGACGCGAGCAGTACTTC.

The chain is built from TRBV12-3 or TRBV12-4 and TRBJ2-6; no clear D gene. CDR3 length: 15 residues. V was pared by 0 bases and J by 3 bases, with 6 bases between. As DNA, the CDR3 is TGTGCCAGCAGTTTAGCGTCAGGTGGGGCCAACGTCCTGACTTTC. Protein: CASSLASGGANVLTF.

There are many counts of this clonotype. The rearrangement joins TRBV2 to TRBJ1-2, with no clear D. The V gene lost 4 bases and the J gene lost 2 bases, with 5 bases spanning the gap. This CDR3 region has 12 residues. Germline CDR1 and CDR2: SNHLY and FYNNEI. The CDR3 bases are TGTGCCAGCAGTGTACAGAACTATGGCTACACCTTC. It codes for CASSVQNYGYTF.

In this sample, this clonotype turned up many times. The rearrangement uses TRBV6-9 and TRBJ1-1, with 11 bases fitting TRBD1. The trim removed 3 bases at V and 4 bases at J, leaving 13 bases unmatched. The CDR3 sequence is 18 residues long. Germline CDR1 MNHGY, CDR2 SVAAGI. For the CDR3, the DNA is TGTGCCAGCAGTTACTATGGAGGGACAGGGGGTTCAGGCACTGAAGCTTTCTTT. Its translation: CASSYYGGTGGSGTEAFF.

This chain uses TRBV10-2 with TRBJ2-7; 16 nucleotides agree with TRBD2. The CDR3 has 20 amino acids. Germline assignment: CDR1 WSHSY and CDR2 SAAADI. Trimming at V came to 0 bases and at J to 5 bases, leaving 13 bases not matched to a gene. This chain's CDR3 is CASSESTGGLAGGPDNEQYF. CDR3 nucleotide sequence: TGCGCCAGCAGTGAGTCGACAGGGGGACTAGCGGGAGGGCCGGACAACGAGCAGTACTTC.

This CDR3 is CASSVRQGNNSPLHF. As DNA, the CDR3 is TGTGCCAGCAGTGTACGACAGGGGAATAATTCACCCCTCCACTTT. The rearrangement links TRBV6-1 to TRBJ1-6; 8 bases line up with TRBD1. Germline-derived CDR1 and CDR2 are MNHNS and SASEGT. The CDR3 contains 15 residues. Trimming at V came to 4 bases and at J to 5 bases, leaving 4 bases not matched to a gene.

This clonotype was seen a few times. This rearrangement joins TRBV9 to TRBJ1-6, with a possible D match to TRBD1 (5 bases). The ends were cut back, 0 bases at V and 3 bases at J, with 7 bases in the middle. The CDR3 covers 15 residues. Germline V gene sequence: CDR1 SGDLS, CDR2 YYNGEE. CDR3 protein: CASSVVGGYNSPLHF. In DNA form, the CDR3 reads TGTGCCAGCAGCGTAGTCGGGGGCTATAATTCACCCCTCCACTTT.

The genes are TRBV30 and TRBJ1-4, with D uncertain. The V and J ends lost 2 bases and 0 bases respectively, with 10 bases between them. The CDR3 extends over 15 amino acids. Germline values: CDR1 GTSNPN, CDR2 SVGIG (reference sequence). Written as DNA, the CDR3 is TGTGCCTGGAGTCTTTTCGGGGCAACTAATGAAAAACTGTTTTTT. It is translated as CAWSLFGATNEKLFF.

The CDR3 nucleotides are TGTGCCAGCAGACTTTACGGACAGGAGGACACTGAAGCTTTCTTT. As protein: CASRLYGQEDTEAFF. The chain has TRBV7-3 and TRBJ1-1, with 7 bases identical to TRBD1. Germline V gives CDR1 SGHTA, CDR2 FQGTGA. V trimming: 6 bases; J trimming: 3 bases; junction bases outside the gene matches: 10. The CDR3 consists of 15 residues.

The chain links TRBV19 to TRBJ1-5; weak D call: TRBD1 (6 bases). V was pared by 7 bases and J by 0 bases, with 22 bases between. This CDR3 is 18 amino acids long. CDR1 is LNHDA and CDR2 is SQIVND in the germline V gene (reference sequence). The CDR3 nucleotides are TGTGCCAGTACCCCATTCGGGGGGGGGGCGGATAGCAATCAGCCCCAGCATTTT. The encoded protein is CASTPFGGGADSNQPQHF.

This clonotype was seen at least ten times. The genes are TRBV2 and TRBJ1-2, with unresolved D. Between the trimmed V and J ends, which lost 4 bases and 6 bases, there was a span of 9 bases. CDR1 SNHLY and CDR2 FYNNEI come from the germline V gene. The CDR3 consists of 12 residues. In nucleotides, the CDR3 is TGTGCCAGCAGTGTGCGGTGGGATGGCTACACCTTC. Translated, it gives CASSVRWDGYTF.

The J gene is TRBJ1-5, the V gene TRBV30; a weak D match, TRBD1 (5 bases). This CDR3 spans 12 amino acids. Germline V gene data show CDR1 as GTSNPN and CDR2 as SVGIG (reference sequence). V dropped 3 bases and J dropped 7 bases, with 10 bases sitting between them. In nucleotides, the CDR3 is TGTGCCTGGAGCGGGGGTCTGCAGCCCCAGCATTTT. It encodes CAWSGGLQPQHF.

V is TRBV12-3 or TRBV12-4 and J is TRBJ2-2, with 8 bases aligning to TRBD1. V was pared by 6 bases and J by 2 bases, with 5 bases of the junction left unmatched. The CDR3 contains 15 residues. CDR3 sequence (DNA): TGTGCCAGCAGGCAGGACAGGGCCAACACCGGGGAGCTGTTTTTT. Translation gives CASRQDRANTGELFF.

This clonotype was counted only a few times. V usage is TRBV20-1 and J usage is TRBJ2-7; D tentatively reads TRBD1 or TRBD2 (6 bases each). This CDR3 is built from 12 residues. V lost 6 bases and J 0 bases, leaving 9 bases between the germline ends. The germline V gene encodes CDR1 DFQATT and CDR2 SNEGSKA (reference sequence). In DNA, the CDR3 is TGCAGTGCGGGGGGCAGCTCCTACGAGCAGTACTTC. Amino acid sequence: CSAGGSSYEQYF.

This chain connects TRBV29-1 to TRBJ1-3, with TRBD1 as a possible D gene (6 bases). Trimming pared 0 bases from V and 0 bases from J, leaving 12 bases between. CDR1 is SQVTM, CDR2 ANQGSEA, per germline. The CDR3 runs 16 residues. Written as DNA, the CDR3 is TGCAGCGTTGAAGACGGACAGCCTGCCTCTGGAAACACCATATATTTT. Translated, it gives CSVEDGQPASGNTIYF.

This clonotype was seen at least ten times. The V call is TRBV28, the J call TRBJ1-4; D perhaps matches TRBD1 (6 bases). The length of the CDR3 is 17 residues. V lost 2 bases and J lost 0, with 13 bases in between. Germline values: CDR1 MDHEN, CDR2 SYDVKM. CDR3 sequence (DNA): TGTGCCAGCAGTTTACTGGGGACACCCGCAACTAATGAAAAACTGTTTTTT. Its translation is CASSLLGTPATNEKLFF.

This chain joins TRBV11-2 and TRBJ1-2; D remains ambiguous. Trimming shortened V by 3 bases and J by 1 base, and 15 bases separated the two germline ends. This CDR3 comprises 16 residues. From germline, CDR1 is SGHAT and CDR2 FQNNGV. The CDR3 region is CASSFGEGANNYGYTF. In DNA, the CDR3 is TGTGCCAGCAGCTTCGGCGAGGGAGCCAATAACTATGGCTACACCTTC.

The V call is TRBV10-3, the J call TRBJ1-2; maybe TRBD1 (6 bases). Trimming cost V 8 bases and J 4 bases, with 8 bases left between them. Germline values: CDR1 ENHRY, CDR2 SYGVKD. This CDR3 is 11 amino acids long. The DNA for the CDR3 is TGTGCCATCTCGGACAGCTATGGCTACACCTTC. Protein product: CAISDSYGYTF.